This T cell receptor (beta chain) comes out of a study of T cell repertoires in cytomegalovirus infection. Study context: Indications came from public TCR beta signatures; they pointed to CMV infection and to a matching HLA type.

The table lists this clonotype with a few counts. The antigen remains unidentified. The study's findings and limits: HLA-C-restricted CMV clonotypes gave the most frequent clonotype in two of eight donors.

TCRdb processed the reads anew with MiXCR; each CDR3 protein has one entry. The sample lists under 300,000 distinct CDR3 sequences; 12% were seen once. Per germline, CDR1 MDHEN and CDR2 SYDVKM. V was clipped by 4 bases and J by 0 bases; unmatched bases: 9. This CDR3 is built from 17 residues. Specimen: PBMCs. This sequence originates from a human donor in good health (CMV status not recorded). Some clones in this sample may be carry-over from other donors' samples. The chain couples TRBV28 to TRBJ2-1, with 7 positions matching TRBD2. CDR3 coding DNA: TGTGCCAGCAGTTCGTCCCCCGGGGGGAGCTCCTACAATGAGCAGTTCTTC. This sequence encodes CASSSSPGGSSYNEQFF. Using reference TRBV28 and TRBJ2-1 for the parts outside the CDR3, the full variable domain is DVKVTQSSRYLVKRTGEKVFLECVQDMDHENMFWYRQDPGLGLRLIYFSYDVKMKEKGDIPEGYSVSREKKERFSLILESASTNQTSMYLCASSSSPGGSSYNEQFFGPGTRLTVL.